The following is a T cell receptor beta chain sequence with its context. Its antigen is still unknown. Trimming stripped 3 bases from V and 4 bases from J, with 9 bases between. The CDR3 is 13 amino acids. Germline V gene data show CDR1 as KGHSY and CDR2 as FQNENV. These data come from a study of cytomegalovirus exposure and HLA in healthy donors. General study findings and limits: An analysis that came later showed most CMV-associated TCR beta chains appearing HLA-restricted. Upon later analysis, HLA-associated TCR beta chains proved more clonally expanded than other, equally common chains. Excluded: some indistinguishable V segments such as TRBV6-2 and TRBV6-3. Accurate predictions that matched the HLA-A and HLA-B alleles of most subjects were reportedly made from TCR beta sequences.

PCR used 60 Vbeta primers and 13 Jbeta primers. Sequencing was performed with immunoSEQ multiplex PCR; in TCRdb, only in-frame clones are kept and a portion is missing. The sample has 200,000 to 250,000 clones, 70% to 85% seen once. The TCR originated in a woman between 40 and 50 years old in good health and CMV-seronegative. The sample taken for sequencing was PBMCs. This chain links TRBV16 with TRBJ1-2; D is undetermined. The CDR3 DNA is TGTGCCAGCAGCCAGTCCTCTACCTATGGCTACACCTTC. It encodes CASSQSSTYGYTF.